The 28 T cell receptor beta chains listed next were all sequenced from one sample in a study of blood T cell repertoires in COVID-19. TCRdb's copy holds only in-frame clones and misses some; the assay was immunoSEQ multiplex PCR. The sample shows roughly 220,000 clones, about 88% of them seen only once. The sample was peripheral blood. The receptors shown here come from a middle-aged man who had recovered from COVID-19.

The chain is built from TRBV10-3 and TRBJ2-3, with 8 bases fitting TRBD2. Germline-derived CDR1 and CDR2 are ENHRY and SYGVKD. This CDR3 region has 16 residues. V shed 2 bases and J 2 bases; nucleotides not matched to a gene: 6. CDR3 in DNA: TGTGCCATCAGTGAGGGGAGTAGCGGGGTCACAGATACGCAGTATTTT. It encodes CAISEGSSGVTDTQYF.

The rearrangement links TRBV15 to TRBJ1-1, with D possibly being TRBD1 (6 bases). Trimming removed 2 bases at V and 0 bases at J, with 10 bases between. From germline, CDR1 is LNHNV and CDR2 YYDKDF (reference sequence). This CDR3 has 15 amino acids. CDR3 in amino acids: CATSRPGHMNTEAFF. In nucleotides, the CDR3 is TGTGCCACCAGCAGACCGGGACATATGAACACTGAAGCTTTCTTT.

The table lists this clone with a few counts. This chain joins TRBV4-2 and TRBJ1-5; TRBD1 aligns across 7 bases. Germline trimming cut 2 bases from V and 5 bases from J; bases unmatched to any gene: 6. CDR3 length equals 15 residues. The germline CDR1 and CDR2 sequences are LGHNA and YNFKEQ. The CDR3 DNA sequence: TGTGCCAGCAGCCAACCTGACAGGGAGGATCAGCCCCAGCATTTT. Translation: CASSQPDREDQPQHF.

The J gene is TRBJ2-7, the V gene TRBV13, with 8 bases that match TRBD2. The V and J ends lost 5 bases and 6 bases, in that order; junction bases with no gene match: 3. CDR1 is PRHDT, CDR2 FYEKMQ, per germline (reference sequence). The CDR3 is made up of 12 amino acids. The CDR3 region is CASSQGLVEQYF. The CDR3 DNA sequence: TGTGCCAGCAGCCAGGGACTAGTCGAGCAGTACTTC.

This rearrangement joins TRBV5-1 to TRBJ2-1; D possibly corresponds to TRBD2 (5 bases). The CDR3 has 15 amino acids. CDR1 is SGHRS and CDR2 is YFSETQ in the germline V gene. V lost 3 bases, J lost 3 bases, and 13 bases lay in between. The CDR3 DNA sequence: TGCGCCAGCAGCTGGACGAGCGGAATCTACAATGAGCAGTTCTTC. Translating gives CASSWTSGIYNEQFF.

This sequence joins TRBV18 and TRBJ1-4; 10 positions agree with TRBD1. Losses at the gene ends were 4 bases for V and 8 bases for J; bases not matched to a gene: 10. The CDR3 extends over 16 amino acids. Per germline, CDR1 KGHSH and CDR2 LQKENI. CDR3 amino acids: CASSRLPGQGQEKLFF. CDR3 coding DNA: TGTGCCAGCTCACGACTACCGGGACAGGGGCAGGAAAAACTGTTTTTT.

J is TRBJ2-7 and V is TRBV28; possibly TRBD2 for D (6 bases). Germline CDR1 is MDHEN and CDR2 is SYDVKM. The CDR3 is 14 residues long. The ends were cut back, 2 bases at V and 3 bases at J, with 11 bases in the middle. The CDR3 bases are TGTGCCAGCAGTTTACTCGGGGGAAGCTACGAGCAGTACTTC. This translates into CASSLLGGSYEQYF.

The CDR3 DNA follows: TGTGCCTGGAGTGTACTACCAGGGGGACTAGCGGGGCCAGATACGCAGTATTTT. Its protein is CAWSVLPGGLAGPDTQYF. The genes are TRBV30 and TRBJ2-3, with 13 bases identical to TRBD2. The V segment lost 0 bases and the J segment 4 bases; nucleotides outside the gene matches: 10. Germline assignment: CDR1 GTSNPN and CDR2 SVGIG (reference sequence). The CDR3 has 18 residues.

This clone has just one count. The rearrangement joins TRBV5-4 to TRBJ2-5; D ambiguous. Trimming shortened V by 4 bases and J by 2 bases, and 15 bases separated the two germline ends. From germline, CDR1 is SGHNT and CDR2 YYREEE (reference sequence). This CDR3 region has 15 residues. The CDR3: CASSRTSTSQETQYF. Here the CDR3 DNA reads TGTGCCAGCAGCCGTACGTCTACTTCGCAAGAGACCCAGTACTTC.

This clone showed up just a few times. V is TRBV13 and J is TRBJ1-2; unclear D gene. Per germline, CDR1 PRHDT and CDR2 FYEKMQ (reference sequence). This CDR3 region has 14 residues. Trimming removed 5 bases at V and 1 base at J, with 11 bases between. The CDR3 spells CASSPGRGNYGYTF. The CDR3 nucleotides are TGTGCCAGCAGCCCCGGGCGGGGTAACTATGGCTACACCTTC.

The rearrangement uses TRBV19 and TRBJ2-7, with 11 bases fitting TRBD2. V lost 3 bases, J lost 2 bases, and 0 bases stayed unmatched. This CDR3 has 14 residues. The germline V gene has CDR1 LNHDA and CDR2 SQIVND (reference sequence). CDR3 sequence: CASSMGLAAYEQYF. CDR3 coding DNA: TGTGCCAGTAGTATGGGACTAGCGGCCTACGAGCAGTACTTC.

The rearrangement uses TRBV29-1 and TRBJ2-3; 12 bases fit TRBD2. The germline CDR1 and CDR2 sequences are SQVTM and ANQGSEA. The CDR3 spans 16 residues. After removal of 1 base from V and 6 bases from J, the junction contained 8 bases not matched to a gene. The DNA of the CDR3 is TGCAGCGTTGAAGTAATGAGACTAGCGGGAGCGGATACGCAGTATTTT. This encodes CSVEVMRLAGADTQYF.

The J gene is TRBJ2-7, the V gene TRBV28; 8 nucleotides align to TRBD1. Per the germline V gene, CDR1 is MDHEN and CDR2 is SYDVKM. The CDR3 is 11 amino acids. Unmatched junction bases numbered 7, after V lost 6 bases and J lost 12 bases. Here the CDR3 DNA reads TGTGCCAGCAGGACGACAGGGGTAGGGTACTTC. This sequence encodes CASRTTGVGYF.

This chain uses TRBV7-9 with TRBJ2-5, with 10 bases fitting TRBD1. V was clipped by 2 bases and J by 4 bases; unmatched bases: 7. This CDR3 has 16 amino acids. The germline V gene encodes CDR1 SEHNR and CDR2 FQNEAQ (reference sequence). CDR3 DNA sequence: TGTGCCAGCAGCTTAACGACAGGGGGCATAGGAGAGACCCAGTACTTC. The encoded protein is CASSLTTGGIGETQYF.

The chain combines TRBV29-1 with TRBJ2-5; 8 bases agree with TRBD1. The CDR3 has 17 residues. V gave up 6 bases and J gave up 4 bases; unmatched junction bases: 19. CDR1 is SQVTM and CDR2 is ANQGSEA in the germline V gene. The CDR3 DNA follows: TGCAGCGTGGGGTGGGGCCTCGGACAGGGCGTAAGAGAGACCCAGTACTTC. It is translated as CSVGWGLGQGVRETQYF. The complete variable domain, with remaining parts taken from reference TRBV29-1 and TRBJ2-5, reads SAVISQKPSRDICQRGTSLTIQCQVDSQVTMMFWYRQQPGQSLTLIATANQGSEATYESGFVIDKFPISRPNLTFSTLTVSNMSPEDSSIYLCSVGWGLGQGVRETQYFGPGTRLLVL.

This clone was seen only once. V gene TRBV19 combines with J gene TRBJ2-2; no definite D call. Germline V gives CDR1 LNHDA, CDR2 SQIVND (reference sequence). This CDR3 comprises 15 residues. The germline V and J ends were trimmed by 3 bases and 7 bases, with 15 bases remaining between them. The DNA of the CDR3 is TGTGCCAGTAGTATTTCCCCTCTATTTGGCGGGGAGCTGTTTTTT. Translated: CASSISPLFGGELFF.

The chain employs TRBV18 and TRBJ2-7; possibly TRBD1 for D (6 bases). Trimming took 1 base from V and 0 from J, leaving 25 bases between them. This CDR3 spans 20 amino acids. Germline V gene sequence: CDR1 KGHSH, CDR2 LQKENI. The CDR3 DNA sequence: TGTGCCAGCTCACCACGATTGGGGGCCCCATCGGACGTAGCCTCCTACGAGCAGTACTTC. Translating it yields CASSPRLGAPSDVASYEQYF.

This rearrangement joins TRBV3-1 (or the pseudogene TRBV3-2) to TRBJ2-2; tentative D call: TRBD1 (5 bases). Trimming took 6 bases from V and 3 from J, leaving 17 bases between them. The CDR3 has 16 amino acids. Germline V CDR1 and CDR2: LGHDT, YNNKEL (reference sequence). The CDR3 DNA follows: TGTGCCAGCAGTCCTTCGCCCAGGGTTTACACCGGGGAGCTGTTTTTT. It codes for CASSPSPRVYTGELFF.

This chain uses TRBV6-5 with TRBJ1-3; 7 positions match TRBD1. V trimming: 5 bases; J trimming: 4 bases; junction bases outside the gene matches: 8. The CDR3 contains 15 residues. Germline V lookup: CDR1 MNHEY, CDR2 SVGAGI. CDR3 DNA: TGTGCCAGCAGTCGACAGGGTTTTGGAGGAAACACCATATATTTT. Translated, it gives CASSRQGFGGNTIYF.

This rearrangement joins TRBV28 to TRBJ2-2, with 9 bases aligning to TRBD1. V lost 3 bases to trimming and J lost 4 bases; unmatched junction nucleotides: 3. This CDR3 has 15 amino acids. Germline V CDR1 and CDR2: MDHEN, SYDVKM. For the CDR3, the DNA is TGTGCCAGCAGTTTGGGGACAGGGCCCACCGGGGAGCTGTTTTTT. As protein: CASSLGTGPTGELFF.

This chain uses TRBV4-1 with TRBJ2-1; the D gene is possibly TRBD1 (5 bases). The CDR3 runs to 15 residues. The germline CDR1 and CDR2 sequences are MGHRA and YSYEKL. V was shortened by 0 bases and J by 5 bases, with 11 bases between the two germline ends. CDR3 coding DNA: TGCGCCAGCAGCCAAGAGAACCAGGACAACAATGAGCAGTTCTTC. Its translation is CASSQENQDNNEQFF.

This clone was observed a few times. The rearrangement links TRBV14 to TRBJ2-5; 7 positions agree with TRBD1. The germline gives CDR1 SGHDN, CDR2 FVKESK. This CDR3 is built from 15 residues. The junction had 10 bases not matched to a gene; V was cut back by 5 bases and J by 4 bases. This CDR3 is CASSFGQAARETQYF. CDR3 sequence (DNA): TGTGCCAGCAGCTTCGGACAGGCGGCACGAGAGACCCAGTACTTC.

The V call is TRBV6-5, the J call TRBJ2-1; TRBD2 matches at 9 bases. The germline V gene has CDR1 MNHEY and CDR2 SVGAGI. The junction had 8 bases not matched to a gene; V was cut back by 3 bases and J by 5 bases. This CDR3 region has 16 residues. Written as DNA, the CDR3 is TGTGCCAGCAGTTATACGTCTAGCGGGATTGACAATGAGCAGTTCTTC. Its protein product is CASSYTSSGIDNEQFF.

This clone was detected once. The rearrangement joins TRBV18 to TRBJ1-4, with D uncertain. In germline, CDR1 is KGHSH, CDR2 LQKENI. The length of the CDR3 is 14 residues. Trimming pared 3 bases from V and 0 bases from J, leaving 5 bases between. CDR3 sequence (DNA): TGTGCCAGCTCACCGCAGACAACTAATGAAAAACTGTTTTTT. Amino acid sequence: CASSPQTTNEKLFF. The full variable domain, completed using reference TRBV18 and TRBJ1-4, is NAGVMQNPRHLVRRRGQEARLRCSPMKGHSHVYWYRQLPEEGLKFMVYLQKENIIDESGMPKERFSAEFPKEGPSILRIQQVVRGDSAAYFCASSPQTTNEKLFFGSGTQLSVL.

V gene TRBV30 combines with J gene TRBJ2-5, with 10 nucleotides matching TRBD1. The ends lost 8 bases at V and 4 bases at J; junction bases unmatched: 13. CDR1 GTSNPN and CDR2 SVGIG come from the germline V gene (reference sequence). The CDR3 length is 15 residues. CDR3 in amino acids: CAHLLGQGIGETQYF. The CDR3 nucleotides are TGTGCCCATCTGTTGGGACAGGGGATCGGAGAGACCCAGTACTTC.

This clone is a singleton in its sample. V is TRBV11-2 and J is TRBJ2-7; D might be TRBD2 (6 bases). V was clipped by 3 bases and J by 5 bases, with 14 bases between them. Germline lookup yields CDR1 SGHAT and CDR2 FQNNGV. The CDR3 is 14 residues long. The CDR3 reads CASSLTRWANEQYF. CDR3 sequence (DNA): TGTGCCAGCAGCTTGACTAGATGGGCCAACGAGCAGTACTTC. The full variable domain, its missing parts supplied by reference TRBV11-2 and TRBJ2-7, is EAGVAQSPRYKIIEKRQSVAFWCNPISGHATLYWYQQILGQGPKLLIQFQNNGVVDDSQLPKDRFSAERLKGVDSTLKIQPAKLEDSAVYLCASSLTRWANEQYFGPGTRLTVT.

The chain recombines TRBV7-2 with TRBJ1-1; TRBD1 matches at 7 bases. Germline trimming cut 6 bases from V and 5 bases from J; bases unmatched to any gene: 6. CDR3 length equals 13 residues. Germline CDR1 reads SGHTA; CDR2 reads FQGNSA. The CDR3 DNA reads as TGTGCCAGCAGATCAGGGGGGTGGACTGAAGCTTTCTTT. It translates to CASRSGGWTEAFF.

This chain connects TRBV18 to TRBJ2-1; D is possibly TRBD2 (6 bases). Germline V gives CDR1 KGHSH, CDR2 LQKENI. The V gene lost 0 bases and the J gene lost 6 bases, with 15 bases spanning the gap. The CDR3 spans 16 residues. This CDR3 is CASSPPSGRGLNEQFF. The CDR3 nucleotides are TGTGCCAGCTCACCACCATCGGGGCGGGGTCTCAATGAGCAGTTCTTC.